This is a list of T cell receptor beta chains from one sample in a study of OX40 agonist ivuxolimab in advanced cancers. Clones were sequenced by immunoSEQ multiplex PCR, and TCRdb holds only the in-frame ones, with some missing. This sample yields tens of thousands of clones, of which roughly 93% are seen a single time; around 14% belongs to the top ten. The starting material was CD4+ or CD8+ T cells sorted from blood, obtained in a trial of the OX40 agonist ivuxolimab. The receptors come from an adult with an advanced solid tumor such as melanoma, head and neck, liver or kidney cancer. The CDR3 runs from the conserved cysteine through the conserved F or W. Each record gives: D gene, clone size, J gene, V gene, CDR3 protein, CDR3 DNA. D genes are given only for firm matches. A clone size is listed for some rows: how often the clone was seen (once, few, many), or a class if it is expanded.

D: .; size: .; J: TRBJ2-5; V: TRBV11-2; CDR3: CASSHGRTQYF; DNA: TGTGCCAGCAGCCACGGCAGGACCCAGTACTTC
D: TRBD1; size: .; J: TRBJ2-1; V: TRBV5-1; CDR3: CASSLDRDRGLYNEQFF; DNA: TGCGCCAGCAGCTTGGATCGGGACAGGGGTCTGTACAATGAGCAGTTCTTC
D: .; size: .; J: TRBJ1-1; V: TRBV7-9; CDR3: CASSSPGDTEAFF; DNA: TGTGCCAGCAGCTCTCCAGGGGACACTGAAGCTTTCTTT
D: .; size: once; J: TRBJ2-2; V: TRBV4-3; CDR3: CASSQDGGKGNTGELFF; DNA: TGCGCCAGCAGCCAAGATGGAGGGAAGGGTAACACCGGGGAGCTGTTTTTT
D: TRBD2; size: .; J: TRBJ2-1; V: TRBV7-6; CDR3: CASSLSGGYNEQFF; DNA: TGTGCCAGCAGCTTAAGCGGGGGTTACAATGAGCAGTTCTTC
D: TRBD2; size: .; J: TRBJ2-2; V: TRBV13; CDR3: CASSLAGGSGELFF; DNA: TGTGCCAGCAGCCTAGCGGGAGGTTCCGGGGAGCTGTTTTTT
D: .; size: once; J: TRBJ1-5; V: TRBV7-9; CDR3: CASSATYSNQPQHF; DNA: TGTGCCAGCAGCGCCACGTATAGCAATCAGCCCCAGCATTTT
D: .; size: .; J: TRBJ2-7; V: TRBV13; CDR3: CASSHGVGLDSYEQYF; DNA: TGTGCCAGCAGCCACGGGGTCGGACTTGACTCCTACGAGCAGTACTTC
D: TRBD1; size: .; J: TRBJ2-2; V: TRBV7-9; CDR3: CASSLNDRGANTGELFF; DNA: TGTGCCAGCAGCTTAAATGACAGGGGGGCAAACACCGGGGAGCTGTTTTTT
D: .; size: once; J: TRBJ2-1; V: TRBV9; CDR3: CASSGHARTPLRGNEQFF; DNA: TGTGCCAGCAGCGGACACGCCCGGACACCTTTAAGGGGCAATGAGCAGTTCTTC
D: TRBD1; size: .; J: TRBJ1-4; V: TRBV5-1; CDR3: CASSLGTGGSEKLFF; DNA: TGCGCCAGCAGCTTGGGGACAGGGGGTAGTGAAAAACTGTTTTTT
D: TRBD2; size: .; J: TRBJ2-7; V: TRBV4-1; CDR3: CASSFLAGEAEQYF; DNA: TGCGCCAGCAGCTTCCTAGCGGGAGAGGCCGAGCAGTACTTC
D: TRBD1; size: .; J: TRBJ2-7; V: TRBV27; CDR3: CASSEGQRYEQYF; DNA: TGTGCCAGCAGCGAGGGACAGCGCTACGAGCAGTACTTC
D: .; size: .; J: TRBJ2-2; V: TRBV27; CDR3: CASSPRQADTGELFF; DNA: TGTGCCAGCAGTCCCCGACAGGCTGACACCGGGGAGCTGTTTTTT
D: .; size: .; J: TRBJ2-3; V: TRBV9; CDR3: CASSVYSGTTDTQYF; DNA: TGTGCCAGCAGCGTCTATAGCGGAACCACAGATACGCAGTATTTT
D: TRBD2; size: .; J: TRBJ2-3; V: TRBV7-6; CDR3: CASSLRLAGVWADTQYF; DNA: TGTGCCAGCAGCCTCCGACTTGCGGGGGTGTGGGCAGATACGCAGTATTTT
D: TRBD1; size: .; J: TRBJ1-1; V: TRBV19; CDR3: CASSIDPGQENTEAFF; DNA: TGTGCCAGTAGTATAGACCCGGGACAGGAGAACACTGAAGCTTTCTTT
D: .; size: .; J: TRBJ2-2; V: TRBV7-9; CDR3: CASSVNTGELFF; DNA: TGTGCCAGCAGCGTAAACACCGGGGAGCTGTTTTTT
D: TRBD1; size: .; J: TRBJ1-1; V: TRBV9; CDR3: CASSVADRFPEAFF; DNA: TGTGCCAGCAGCGTAGCGGACAGGTTCCCTGAAGCTTTCTTT
D: TRBD1; size: .; J: TRBJ1-5; V: TRBV19; CDR3: CASSYRGGSNQPQHF; DNA: TGTGCCAGTAGCTACAGGGGGGGTAGCAATCAGCCCCAGCATTTT
D: .; size: once; J: TRBJ1-1; V: TRBV5-4; CDR3: CASSPGPMNTEAFF; DNA: TGTGCCAGCAGCCCCGGACCCATGAACACTGAAGCTTTCTTT
D: TRBD1; size: .; J: TRBJ1-4; V: TRBV15; CDR3: CATSRNRGPNEKLFF; DNA: TGTGCCACCAGCAGGAACAGGGGCCCTAATGAAAAACTGTTTTTT
D: TRBD2; size: .; J: TRBJ2-7; V: TRBV7-2; CDR3: CASSLSGTRSYEQYF; DNA: TGTGCCAGCAGCTTATCGGGGACTAGATCCTACGAGCAGTACTTC
D: .; size: .; J: TRBJ1-1; V: TRBV27; CDR3: CASRVTGAYRPHTEAFF; DNA: TGTGCCAGCAGAGTCACGGGTGCATACAGACCCCACACTGAAGCTTTCTTT
D: .; size: .; J: TRBJ2-7; V: TRBV4-1; CDR3: CASSQLSPGNTYEQYF; DNA: TGCGCCAGCAGCCAGCTCTCGCCAGGGAATACCTACGAGCAGTACTTC
D: TRBD1; size: .; J: TRBJ2-5; V: TRBV28; CDR3: CASRNRDRVQETQYF; DNA: TGTGCCAGCAGAAACCGGGACAGGGTCCAAGAGACCCAGTACTTC
D: TRBD1; size: .; J: TRBJ2-5; V: TRBV4-1; CDR3: CASSLDRGQETQYF; DNA: TGCGCCAGCAGCCTGGACAGGGGGCAAGAGACCCAGTACTTC
D: .; size: .; J: TRBJ2-1; V: TRBV7-9; CDR3: CASSLAGGHYNEQFF; DNA: TGTGCCAGCAGCCTCGCTGGCGGACATTACAATGAGCAGTTCTTC
D: TRBD1; size: .; J: TRBJ1-2; V: TRBV5-4; CDR3: CASSSTGGFYGYTF; DNA: TGTGCCAGCAGCTCGACAGGGGGTTTCTATGGCTACACCTTC
D: TRBD1; size: .; J: TRBJ2-7; V: TRBV28; CDR3: CASSPRQGAWYEQYF; DNA: TGTGCCAGCAGTCCTCGACAGGGGGCTTGGTACGAGCAGTACTTC
D: TRBD1; size: .; J: TRBJ2-1; V: TRBV4-1; CDR3: CASSQESTRDSPYNEQFF; DNA: TGCGCCAGCAGCCAAGAAAGCACCCGGGACAGTCCCTACAATGAGCAGTTCTTC
D: .; size: .; J: TRBJ2-7; V: TRBV6-5; CDR3: CASSPGWEQYF; DNA: TGTGCCAGCAGCCCAGGGTGGGAGCAGTACTTC
D: .; size: .; J: TRBJ1-3; V: TRBV5-4; CDR3: CASSLGQGVRNTIYF; DNA: TGTGCCAGCAGCTTGGGCCAGGGTGTTCGAAACACCATATATTTT
D: .; size: .; J: TRBJ1-1; V: TRBV4-3; CDR3: CASSQVLGTEAFF; DNA: TGCGCCAGCAGCCAGGTATTGGGCACTGAAGCTTTCTTT
D: TRBD2; size: .; J: TRBJ2-1; V: TRBV4-1; CDR3: CASSQDGTSGVPSYNEQFF; DNA: TGCGCCAGCAGCCAAGATGGGACTAGCGGGGTTCCTTCCTACAATGAGCAGTTCTTC
D: .; size: once; J: TRBJ1-5; V: TRBV7-9; CDR3: CASSPSDQPQHF; DNA: TGTGCCAGCAGCCCTTCGGATCAGCCCCAGCATTTT
D: .; size: .; J: TRBJ1-4; V: TRBV9; CDR3: CASSFFDGSEKLFF; DNA: TGTGCCAGCAGCTTTTTTGATGGGAGTGAAAAACTGTTTTTT
D: .; size: few; J: TRBJ1-1; V: TRBV28; CDR3: CASRFSGNTEAFF; DNA: TGTGCCAGCAGATTTTCAGGGAACACTGAAGCTTTCTTT
D: .; size: .; J: TRBJ2-3; V: TRBV4-3; CDR3: CASSQDGRRARADTQYF; DNA: TGCGCCAGCAGCCAAGACGGCAGAAGGGCCCGGGCAGATACGCAGTATTTT
D: TRBD2; size: .; J: TRBJ2-1; V: TRBV13; CDR3: CASSWEGFNEQFF; DNA: TGTGCCAGCAGCTGGGAGGGTTTTAATGAGCAGTTCTTC